Given below is one T cell receptor beta chain in context. CDR3 length: 16 amino acids. Germline values: CDR1 WNHNN, CDR2 SYGVQD (reference sequence). V lost 3 bases, J lost 3 bases, and 10 bases stayed unmatched. Naive CD8 cells, CD45RO-negative and positively selected for CCR7, excluded terminally differentiated effector memory CD45RA+ cells. The healthy adult donors were HIV-negative and reported no recent acute infections or vaccinations. Generated by immunoSEQ multiplex PCR, the TCRdb table keeps only in-frame clones and is missing some. Of 2 million or so clones in the sample, over 85% were seen once. This specimen belongs to a study of shared clonotypes between healthy human individuals.

This TCR was sampled from a man between 18 and 35 years old in good health. Material: naive CD8+ T cells sorted from blood. This rearrangement joins TRBV10-1 to TRBJ2-7, with 8 bases lining up with TRBD2. CDR3 residues: CASSDGNSGTYYEQYF. In DNA, the CDR3 is TGCGCCAGCAGTGATGGAAATAGCGGGACGTACTACGAGCAGTACTTC.